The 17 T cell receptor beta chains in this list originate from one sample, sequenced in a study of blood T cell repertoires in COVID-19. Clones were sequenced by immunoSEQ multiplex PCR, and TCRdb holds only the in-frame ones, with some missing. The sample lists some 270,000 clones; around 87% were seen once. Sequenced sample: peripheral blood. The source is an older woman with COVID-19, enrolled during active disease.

In DNA form, the CDR3 reads TGTGCCAGCAGCCCATTTAACACTGAAGCTTTCTTT. The encoded protein is CASSPFNTEAFF. The chain couples TRBV12-3 or TRBV12-4 to TRBJ1-1, with unresolved D. Trimming left V 6 bases short and J 2 bases short, with 7 bases between. This CDR3 is 12 amino acids long.

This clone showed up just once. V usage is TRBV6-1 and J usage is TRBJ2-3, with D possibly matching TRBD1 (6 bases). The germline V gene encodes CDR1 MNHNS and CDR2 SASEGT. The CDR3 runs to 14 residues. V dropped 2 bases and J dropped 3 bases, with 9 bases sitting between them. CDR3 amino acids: CASSESRGTDTQYF. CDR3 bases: TGTGCCAGCAGTGAATCCAGGGGTACAGATACGCAGTATTTT.

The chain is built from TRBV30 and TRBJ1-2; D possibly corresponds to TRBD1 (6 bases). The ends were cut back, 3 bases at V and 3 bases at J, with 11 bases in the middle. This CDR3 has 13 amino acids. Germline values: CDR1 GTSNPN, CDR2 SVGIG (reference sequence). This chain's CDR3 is CAWRDSLDYGYTF. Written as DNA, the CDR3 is TGTGCCTGGAGGGACAGTCTCGACTATGGCTACACCTTC. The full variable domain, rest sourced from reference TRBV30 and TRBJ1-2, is SQTIHQWPATLVQPVGSPLSLECTVEGTSNPNLYWYRQAAGRGLQLLFYSVGIGQISSEVPQNLSASRPQDRQFILSSKKLLLSDSGFYLCAWRDSLDYGYTFGSGTRLTVV.

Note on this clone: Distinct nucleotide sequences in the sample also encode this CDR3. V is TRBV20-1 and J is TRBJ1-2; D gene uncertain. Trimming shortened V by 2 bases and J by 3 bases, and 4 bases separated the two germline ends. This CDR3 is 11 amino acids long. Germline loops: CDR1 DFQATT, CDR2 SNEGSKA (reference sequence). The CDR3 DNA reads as TGCAGTGCTAGACGGGACTATGGCTACACCTTC. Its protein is CSARRDYGYTF.

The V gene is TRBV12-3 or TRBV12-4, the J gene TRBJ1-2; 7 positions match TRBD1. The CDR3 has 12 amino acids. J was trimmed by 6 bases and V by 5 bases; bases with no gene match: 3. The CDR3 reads CASSRQGDGYTF. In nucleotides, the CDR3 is TGTGCCAGCAGTCGACAGGGAGATGGCTACACCTTC.

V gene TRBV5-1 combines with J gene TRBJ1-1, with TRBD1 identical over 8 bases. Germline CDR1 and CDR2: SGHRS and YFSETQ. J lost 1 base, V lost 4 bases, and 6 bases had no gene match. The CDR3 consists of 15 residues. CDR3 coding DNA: TGCGCCAGCAGCGGCAGGGGGCCGGGGAACACTGAAGCTTTCTTT. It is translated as CASSGRGPGNTEAFF.

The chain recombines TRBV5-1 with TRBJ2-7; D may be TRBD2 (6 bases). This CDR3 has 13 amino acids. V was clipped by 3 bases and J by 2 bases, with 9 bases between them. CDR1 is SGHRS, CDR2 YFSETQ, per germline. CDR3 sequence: CASSSGGAYEQYF. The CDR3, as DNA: TGCGCCAGCAGCTCCGGGGGTGCCTACGAGCAGTACTTC.

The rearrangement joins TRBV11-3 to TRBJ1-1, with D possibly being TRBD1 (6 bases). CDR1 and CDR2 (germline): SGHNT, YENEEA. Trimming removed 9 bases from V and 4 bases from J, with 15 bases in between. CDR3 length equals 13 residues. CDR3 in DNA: TGTGCCAGGGGTCAAGGGGGGGCCACTGAAGCTTTCTTT. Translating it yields CARGQGGATEAFF.

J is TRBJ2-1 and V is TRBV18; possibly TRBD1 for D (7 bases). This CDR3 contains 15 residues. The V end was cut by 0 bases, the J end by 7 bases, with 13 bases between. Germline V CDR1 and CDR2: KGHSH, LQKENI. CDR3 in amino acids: CASSPPPGGKNEQFF. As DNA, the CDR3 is TGTGCCAGCTCACCACCCCCAGGGGGGAAGAATGAGCAGTTCTTC.

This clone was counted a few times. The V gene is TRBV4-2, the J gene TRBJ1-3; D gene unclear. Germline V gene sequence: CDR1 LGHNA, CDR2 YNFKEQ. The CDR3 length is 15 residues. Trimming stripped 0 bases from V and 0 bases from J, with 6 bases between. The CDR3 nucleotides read TGTGCCAGCAGCCAAGATAGATTCTCTGGAAACACCATATATTTT. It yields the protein CASSQDRFSGNTIYF.

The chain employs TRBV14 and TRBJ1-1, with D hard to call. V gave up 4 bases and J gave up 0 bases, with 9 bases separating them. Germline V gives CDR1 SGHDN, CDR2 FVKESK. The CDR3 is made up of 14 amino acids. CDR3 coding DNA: TGTGCCAGCAGCCCTACCTCCTTGAACACTGAAGCTTTCTTT. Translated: CASSPTSLNTEAFF.

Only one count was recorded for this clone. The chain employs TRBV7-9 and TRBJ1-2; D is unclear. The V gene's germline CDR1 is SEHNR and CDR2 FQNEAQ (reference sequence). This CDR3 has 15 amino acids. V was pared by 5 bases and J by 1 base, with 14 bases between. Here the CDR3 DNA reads TGTGCCAGCAGCGACCCTGGCAACAGTAACTATGGCTACACCTTC. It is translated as CASSDPGNSNYGYTF.

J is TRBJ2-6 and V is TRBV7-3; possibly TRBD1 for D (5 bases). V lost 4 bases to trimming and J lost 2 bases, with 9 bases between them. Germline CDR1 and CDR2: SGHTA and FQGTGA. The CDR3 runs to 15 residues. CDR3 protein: CASSSNRTGANVLTF. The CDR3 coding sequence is TGTGCCAGCAGCTCCAACAGGACTGGGGCCAACGTCCTGACTTTC.

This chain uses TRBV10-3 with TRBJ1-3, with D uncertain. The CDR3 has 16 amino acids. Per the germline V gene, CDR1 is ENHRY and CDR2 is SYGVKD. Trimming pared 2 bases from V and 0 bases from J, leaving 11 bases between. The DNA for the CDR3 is TGTGCCATCAGTGAGGATATACGGAGCTCTGGAAACACCATATATTTT. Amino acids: CAISEDIRSSGNTIYF.

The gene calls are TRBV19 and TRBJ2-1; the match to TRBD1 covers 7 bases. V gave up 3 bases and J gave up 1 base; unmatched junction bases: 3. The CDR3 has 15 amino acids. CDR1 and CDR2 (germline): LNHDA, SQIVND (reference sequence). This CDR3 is CASSIEGASYNEQFF. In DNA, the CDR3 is TGTGCCAGTAGTATCGAGGGGGCTTCCTACAATGAGCAGTTCTTC. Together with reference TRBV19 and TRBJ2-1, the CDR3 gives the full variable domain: DGGITQSPKYLFRKEGQNVTLSCEQNLNHDAMYWYRQDPGQGLRLIYYSQIVNDFQKGDIAEGYSVSREKKESFPLTVTSAQKNPTAFYLCASSIEGASYNEQFFGPGTRLTVL.

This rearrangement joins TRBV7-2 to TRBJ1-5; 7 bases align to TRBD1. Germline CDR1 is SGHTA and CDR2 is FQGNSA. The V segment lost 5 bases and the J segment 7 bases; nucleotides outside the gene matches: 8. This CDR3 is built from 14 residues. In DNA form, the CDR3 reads TGTGCCAGCAGCATACAGGGGCCGGGGCAGCCCCAGCATTTT. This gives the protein CASSIQGPGQPQHF. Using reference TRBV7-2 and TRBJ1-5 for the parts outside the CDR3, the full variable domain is GAGVSQSPSNKVTEKGKDVELRCDPISGHTALYWYRQSLGQGLEFLIYFQGNSAPDKSGLPSDRFSAERTGGSVSTLTIQRTQQEDSAVYLCASSIQGPGQPQHFGDGTRLSIL.

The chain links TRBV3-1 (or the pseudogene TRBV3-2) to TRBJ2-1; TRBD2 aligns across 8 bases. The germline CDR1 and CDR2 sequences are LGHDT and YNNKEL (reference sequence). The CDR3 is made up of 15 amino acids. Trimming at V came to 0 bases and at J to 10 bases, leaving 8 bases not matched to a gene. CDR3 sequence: CASSQDGGGPREQFF. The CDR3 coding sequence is TGTGCCAGCAGCCAAGATGGCGGGGGGCCGAGAGAGCAGTTCTTC.